The 20 T cell receptor beta chains below were found in one sample sequenced in a study of shared clonotypes between healthy human individuals. Measured with immunoSEQ multiplex PCR; TCRdb has only the in-frame clones, and not every one. The profile shows about 99,000 clones, roughly 45% of them singletons. The source material was PBMCs. Every receptor here comes from a woman in her forties in good health. Some clones in this sample may be carry-over from other donors' samples.

This clone was seen ten or more times. This chain uses TRBV7-3 with TRBJ2-1, with D unresolved. CDR3 size: 11 residues. V was trimmed by 2 bases and J by 8 bases, leaving 4 bases between them. CDR1 is SGHTA and CDR2 is FQGTGA in the germline V gene. CDR3 sequence (DNA): TGTGCCAGCAGCTTAGGCGATGAGCAGTTCTTC. This gives the protein CASSLGDEQFF.

This chain uses TRBV7-9 with TRBJ2-7; TRBD1 matches 7 bases. The last part of the DNA fits TRBJ2-5 better; the J call may be wrong. The germline CDR1 and CDR2 sequences are SEHNR and FQNEAQ (reference sequence). This CDR3 is 16 amino acids long. The CDR3, as DNA: TGTGCCAGCAGCTCATCCGGGACAGCGTACCAAGAGACCCAGTACTTC. Translated: CASSSSGTAYQETQYF.

The chain joins TRBV7-9 to TRBJ2-5; TRBD2 matches at 11 bases. The DNA end is a closer match to TRBJ2-7, so the J assignment may be wrong. The CDR3 is 14 amino acids. CDR1 and CDR2 from the germline V gene are SEHNR and FQNEAQ (reference sequence). The CDR3 protein is CASSLALAGGEQYF. The CDR3 DNA reads as TGTGCCAGCAGCTTAGCCCTAGCGGGGGGCGAGCAGTACTTC.

This chain connects TRBV4-3 to TRBJ2-7, with D unclear. Trimming removed 1 base at V and 0 bases at J, with 7 bases between. The CDR3 consists of 14 residues. Germline V CDR1 and CDR2: LGHNA, YSLEER. The CDR3 reads CASSQAWNSYEQYF. The CDR3 DNA reads as TGCGCCAGCAGCCAAGCATGGAACTCCTACGAGCAGTACTTC.

In this sample, this clone turned up once. The chain employs TRBV7-2 and TRBJ2-7, with a possible D match to TRBD2 (5 bases). V was shortened by 2 bases and J by 6 bases, with 11 bases between the two germline ends. CDR1 is SGHTA, CDR2 FQGNSA, per germline. The CDR3 loop spans 13 amino acids. The CDR3, as DNA: TGTGCCAGCAGCTTACGGGCGGGCGGCGAGCAGTACTTC. As protein: CASSLRAGGEQYF. Filled out from reference TRBV7-2 and TRBJ2-7, the complete variable domain reads GAGVSQSPSNKVTEKGKDVELRCDPISGHTALYWYRQSLGQGLEFLIYFQGNSAPDKSGLPSDRFSAERTGGSVSTLTIQRTQQEDSAVYLCASSLRAGGEQYFGPGTRLTVT.

This clone has a count of ten or more. The chain uses TRBV25-1 and TRBJ2-1, with TRBD2 matching 8 bases. Germline CDR1 MGHDK, CDR2 SYGVNS. With 9 bases clipped from V and 5 bases from J, the junction kept 6 bases outside the gene matches. The CDR3 spans 13 residues. Written as DNA, the CDR3 is TGTGCCAGTAGCGGGACTCACCACAATGAGCAGTTCTTC. It specifies CASSGTHHNEQFF.

The chain is built from TRBV2 and TRBJ2-5; maybe TRBD1 (6 bases). This CDR3 has 13 amino acids. The germline V gene has CDR1 SNHLY and CDR2 FYNNEI. V dropped 8 bases and J dropped 2 bases, with 12 bases sitting between them. The CDR3 coding sequence is TGTGCCAGCGAACAGGGTGGTCAAGAGACCCAGTACTTC. It translates to CASEQGGQETQYF.

The table lists this clone with a few counts. DNA of the CDR3: TGTGCCAGCAGTTTACACGGGGACTCCTACGAGCAGTACTTC. It codes for CASSLHGDSYEQYF. The chain recombines TRBV28 with TRBJ2-7; TRBD2 is a possible D gene (5 bases). Trimming took off 2 bases at V and 0 bases at J, with 8 bases between the two ends. This CDR3 region has 14 residues. The germline V gene encodes CDR1 MDHEN and CDR2 SYDVKM.

There are a few counts of this clone. This chain joins TRBV4-2 and TRBJ1-1, with no clear D. The CDR3 consists of 13 residues. Germline assignment: CDR1 LGHNA and CDR2 YNFKEQ. With 1 base removed from V and 5 bases from J, the gap between germline ends came to 8 bases. The CDR3 sequence: CASSQGPPTEAFF. In DNA, the CDR3 is TGTGCCAGCAGCCAAGGGCCCCCGACTGAAGCTTTCTTT.

This clone has ten or more counts. The V and J genes are TRBV29-1 and TRBJ2-2; 13 bases line up with TRBD2. Per the germline V gene, CDR1 is SQVTM and CDR2 is ANQGSEA. V lost 6 bases and J lost 7; bases outside the gene matches: 5. This CDR3 has 14 amino acids. CDR3 bases: TGCAGCGTCGGCGGACTAGCGGGGGTCGGGGAGCTGTTTTTT. This gives the protein CSVGGLAGVGELFF.

V gene TRBV11-2 combines with J gene TRBJ2-7; 7 nucleotides agree with TRBD2. Trimming removed 1 base from V and 0 bases from J; junction bases left unmatched: 3. The CDR3 spans 15 residues. Germline CDR1 SGHAT, CDR2 FQNNGV. The CDR3 region has the DNA TGTGCCAGCAGCTTAGCGGGCGGGAGCTCCTACGAGCAGTACTTC. This translates into CASSLAGGSSYEQYF. Drawing the rest from reference TRBV11-2 and TRBJ2-7, the complete variable domain is EAGVAQSPRYKIIEKRQSVAFWCNPISGHATLYWYQQILGQGPKLLIQFQNNGVVDDSQLPKDRFSAERLKGVDSTLKIQPAKLEDSAVYLCASSLAGGSSYEQYFGPGTRLTVT.

This clone appeared many times. The chain joins TRBV28 to TRBJ1-1; the D gene is possibly TRBD1 (5 bases). Per germline, CDR1 MDHEN and CDR2 SYDVKM. CDR3 size: 17 residues. Trimming removed 7 bases from V and 2 bases from J, with 23 bases in between. The CDR3 sequence is CASTLVPPTGPNTEAFF. The CDR3 coding sequence is TGTGCCAGCACACTAGTACCCCCAACGGGGCCTAACACTGAAGCTTTCTTT. Together with reference TRBV28 and TRBJ1-1, the CDR3 gives the full variable domain: DVKVTQSSRYLVKRTGEKVFLECVQDMDHENMFWYRQDPGLGLRLIYFSYDVKMKEKGDIPEGYSVSREKKERFSLILESASTNQTSMYLCASTLVPPTGPNTEAFFGQGTRLTVV.

The CDR3 reads CAWSVGRGSRQPQHF. The CDR3 coding sequence is TGTGCCTGGAGTGTAGGTCGCGGATCCAGACAGCCCCAGCATTTT. This sequence joins TRBV30 and TRBJ1-5; D unclear. CDR3 length equals 15 residues. CDR1 is GTSNPN and CDR2 is SVGIG in the germline V gene (reference sequence). V was pared by 0 bases and J by 7 bases, with 16 bases between.

The chain has TRBV5-1 and TRBJ2-7; a weak D match, TRBD1 (5 bases). The CDR3 covers 12 residues. V was clipped by 4 bases and J by 6 bases, with 11 bases between them. The germline V gene has CDR1 SGHRS and CDR2 YFSETQ. In DNA, the CDR3 is TGCGCCAGCAGCATTCAGGGAACCGAGCAGTACTTC. It is translated as CASSIQGTEQYF.

The V gene is TRBV10-3, the J gene TRBJ2-7, with 7 bases fitting TRBD2. The trim removed 8 bases at V and 3 bases at J, leaving 10 bases unmatched. CDR3 length: 14 amino acids. Germline V gene sequence: CDR1 ENHRY, CDR2 SYGVKD. CDR3 in amino acids: CAIGRREGLYEQYF. CDR3 in DNA: TGTGCCATCGGTAGGAGGGAGGGCCTCTACGAGCAGTACTTC.

The rearrangement joins TRBV5-1 to TRBJ1-1; D uncertain. V was cut by 4 bases and J by 5 bases, with 18 bases left in between. The V gene's germline CDR1 is SGHRS and CDR2 YFSETQ. CDR3 length equals 15 residues. This CDR3 is CASSEAVGLGTEAFF. CDR3 DNA sequence: TGCGCCAGCAGCGAAGCAGTAGGGCTGGGTACTGAAGCTTTCTTT.

This clone was counted at least ten times. The sample carries other DNA sequences with the same CDR3. This sequence joins TRBV9 and TRBJ1-1; 8 bases fit TRBD1. The CDR3 runs to 14 residues. Per the germline V gene, CDR1 is SGDLS and CDR2 is YYNGEE. The ends lost 0 bases at V and 5 bases at J; junction bases unmatched: 3. The CDR3 protein is CASSVGTGGTEAFF. The DNA of the CDR3 is TGTGCCAGCAGCGTAGGAACAGGGGGGACTGAAGCTTTCTTT.

In its sample, this clone was seen many times. The chain combines TRBV28 with TRBJ1-2; 8 bases match TRBD1. V lost 5 bases to trimming and J lost 5 bases; unmatched junction nucleotides: 7. The CDR3 contains 14 residues. Germline V gene sequence: CDR1 MDHEN, CDR2 SYDVKM. CDR3 residues: CASSIPGQAYGYTF. CDR3 bases: TGTGCCAGCAGTATTCCGGGACAGGCGTATGGCTACACCTTC.

This rearrangement joins TRBV27 to TRBJ2-6, with 12 positions matching TRBD2. V was pared by 6 bases and J by 0 bases, with 6 bases of the junction left unmatched. The CDR3 runs 18 residues. CDR1 and CDR2 (germline): MNHEY, SMNVEV (reference sequence). The CDR3 bases are TGTGCCAGCAGCGATACTAGCGGGAGGATCTCTGGGGCCAACGTCCTGACTTTC. Amino acids: CASSDTSGRISGANVLTF. The full variable domain, its missing parts supplied by reference TRBV27 and TRBJ2-6, is EAQVTQNPRYLITVTGKKLTVTCSQNMNHEYMSWYRQDPGLGLRQIYYSMNVEVTDKGDVPEGYKVSRKEKRNFPLILESPSPNQTSLYFCASSDTSGRISGANVLTFGAGSRLTVL.

This chain uses TRBV7-9 with TRBJ2-5; D perhaps matches TRBD2 (6 bases). The CDR3 covers 14 residues. CDR1 is SEHNR and CDR2 is FQNEAQ in the germline V gene (reference sequence). V was pared by 0 bases and J by 1 base, with 6 bases between. The CDR3: CASSLAGGQETQYF. The CDR3 nucleotides read TGTGCCAGCAGCTTAGCGGGGGGCCAAGAGACCCAGTACTTC.